The clone carrying this T cell receptor (beta chain) was seen a few times. Its target is unknown. The PCR contained 60 Vbeta and 13 Jbeta primers. Sequencing was performed with immunoSEQ multiplex PCR; in TCRdb, only in-frame clones are kept and a portion is missing. There are approximately 100,000 clones in the sample; 75% to 90% occur only once, and about 4.3% lies in the top ten. The source of the sample is a study of cytomegalovirus exposure and HLA in healthy donors. At the level of the study: Earlier, about 180 million T cells were analyzed, and 90 million to 120 million unique TCR beta sequences were found among them.

Study-wide findings and caveats: Serostatus for CMV was the only available immune exposure information. One cluster of highly shared sequence variants probably arose as a sequencing artifact. Compared with the roughly 700-donor mean, an Asian-associated ancestry cluster reportedly had fewer N-insertions, according to a later analysis.

Trimming took off 6 bases at V and 4 bases at J, with 13 bases between the two ends. CDR3 size: 14 residues. Germline V gene sequence: CDR1 MDHEN, CDR2 SYDVKM. The sequence was obtained from a man under 40 in good health and CMV-seronegative. Sample: PBMCs. J is TRBJ1-5 and V is TRBV28; D perhaps matches TRBD1 (5 bases). The CDR3 DNA is TGTGCCAGCAGGAACTCGGGGGGGAATCAGCCCCAGCATTTT. This gives the protein CASRNSGGNQPQHF.